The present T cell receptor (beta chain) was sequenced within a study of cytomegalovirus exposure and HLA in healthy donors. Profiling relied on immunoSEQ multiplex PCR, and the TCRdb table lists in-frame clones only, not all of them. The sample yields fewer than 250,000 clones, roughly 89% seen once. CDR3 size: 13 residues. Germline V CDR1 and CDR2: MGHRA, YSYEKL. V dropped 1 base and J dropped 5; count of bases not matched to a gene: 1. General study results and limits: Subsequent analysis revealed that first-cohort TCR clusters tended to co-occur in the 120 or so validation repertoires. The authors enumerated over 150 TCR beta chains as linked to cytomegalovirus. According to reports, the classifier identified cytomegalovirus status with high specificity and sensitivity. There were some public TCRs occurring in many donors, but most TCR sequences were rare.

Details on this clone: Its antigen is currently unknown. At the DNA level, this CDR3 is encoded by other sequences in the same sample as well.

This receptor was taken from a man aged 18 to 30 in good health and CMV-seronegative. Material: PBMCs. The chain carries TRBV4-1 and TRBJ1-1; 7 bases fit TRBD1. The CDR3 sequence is CASSQATGTEAFF. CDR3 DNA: TGCGCCAGCAGCCAAGCGACAGGGACTGAAGCTTTCTTT.